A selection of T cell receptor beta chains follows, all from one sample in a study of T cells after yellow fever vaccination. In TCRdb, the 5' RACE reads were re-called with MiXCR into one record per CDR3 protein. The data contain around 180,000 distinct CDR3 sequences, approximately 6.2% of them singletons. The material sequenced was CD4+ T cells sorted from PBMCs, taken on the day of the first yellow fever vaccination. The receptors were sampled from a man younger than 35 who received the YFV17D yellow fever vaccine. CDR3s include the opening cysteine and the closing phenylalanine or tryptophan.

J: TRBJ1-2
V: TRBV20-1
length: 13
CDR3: CSARVDTGYGYTF

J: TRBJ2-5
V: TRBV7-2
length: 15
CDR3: CDTTWGGGIQETQYF

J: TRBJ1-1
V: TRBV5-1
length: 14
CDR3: CASSSQGAGTEAFF

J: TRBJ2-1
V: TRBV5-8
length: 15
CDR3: CASSFRGISYNEQFF

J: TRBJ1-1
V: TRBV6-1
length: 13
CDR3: CASSADRNTEAFF

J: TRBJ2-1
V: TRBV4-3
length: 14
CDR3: CASSRGGGLNEQFF

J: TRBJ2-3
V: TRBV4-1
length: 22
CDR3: CASSQDPPGLAGVRVRTDTQYF

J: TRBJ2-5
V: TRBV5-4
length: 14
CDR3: CASSSRDREETQYF

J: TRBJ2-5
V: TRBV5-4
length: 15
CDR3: CASSLKHWPGETQYF

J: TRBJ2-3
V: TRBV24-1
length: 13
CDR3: CATSAVSTDTQYF

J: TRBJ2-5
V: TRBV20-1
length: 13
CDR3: CSAPRGAEETQYF

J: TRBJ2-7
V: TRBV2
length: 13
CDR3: CASSDGRVNEQYF

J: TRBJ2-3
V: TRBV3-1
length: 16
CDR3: CASSQDVGPTGGTQYF

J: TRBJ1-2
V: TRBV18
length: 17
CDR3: CASSPPPGTRGQNGYTF

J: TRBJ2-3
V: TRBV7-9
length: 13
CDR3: CASTYLGGDTQYF

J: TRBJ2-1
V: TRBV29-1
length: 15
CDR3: CSVQGGARSYNEQFF

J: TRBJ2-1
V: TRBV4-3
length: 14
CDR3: CASSQNGPNNEQFF

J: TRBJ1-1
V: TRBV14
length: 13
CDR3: CASSLNRRTEAFF

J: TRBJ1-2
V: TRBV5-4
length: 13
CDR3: CASSETGNYGYTF

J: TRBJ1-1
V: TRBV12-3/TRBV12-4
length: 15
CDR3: CASSPGPNRVSEAFF

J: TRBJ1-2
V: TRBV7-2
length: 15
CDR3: CASSLWSSGGSGYTF

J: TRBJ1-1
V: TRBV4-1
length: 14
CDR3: CASSQDWGSTEAFF

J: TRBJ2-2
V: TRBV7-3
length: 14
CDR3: CASSSTGAAGELFF

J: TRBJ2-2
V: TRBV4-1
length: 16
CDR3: CASSQGGGLAGGELFF

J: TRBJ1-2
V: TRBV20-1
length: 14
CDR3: CSATPMVGSYGYTF

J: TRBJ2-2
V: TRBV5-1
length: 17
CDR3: CASSWAPGQGNTGELFF

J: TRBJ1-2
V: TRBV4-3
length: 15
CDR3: CASSQGQGVFYGYTF

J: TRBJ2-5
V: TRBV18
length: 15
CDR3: CASSPRTGYAETQYF

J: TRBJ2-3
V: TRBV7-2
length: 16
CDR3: CASSPGTGGRTDTQYF

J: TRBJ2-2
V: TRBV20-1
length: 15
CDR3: CSAKTSGGNTGEPFF

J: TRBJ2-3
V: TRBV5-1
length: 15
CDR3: CASSPGGHPTDTQYF

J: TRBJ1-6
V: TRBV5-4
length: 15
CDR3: CASSSSGTIDSPLHF

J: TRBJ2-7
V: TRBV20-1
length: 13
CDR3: CSAPTGTSYEQYF

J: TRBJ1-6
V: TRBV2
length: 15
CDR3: CASSGQGSYNSPLHF

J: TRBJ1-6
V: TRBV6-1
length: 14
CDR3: CASSKGQRVSPLHF

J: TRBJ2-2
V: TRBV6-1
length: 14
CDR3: CASRADYNTGELFF

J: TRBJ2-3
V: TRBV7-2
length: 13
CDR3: CASSLQVEDTQYF

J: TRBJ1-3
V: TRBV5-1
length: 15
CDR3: CASSAGLYSGNTIYF

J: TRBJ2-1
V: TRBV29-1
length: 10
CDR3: CSARRNEQFF